This is a list of T cell receptor beta chains from one sample in a study of technical replicates of blood from a handful of donors. The protocol was immunoSEQ multiplex PCR, while the TCRdb copy is restricted to in-frame clones and leaves out a portion. Among 53,000 or so clones listed, around 93% were seen once. Input material: PBMCs. Receptor source: a human donor in good health. Some clones in this sample may be carry-over from other donors' samples. Each CDR3 is given with its conserved first and last residue. A D gene is named only where the DNA matches it firmly. Clone size is shown for a subset of rows, as once, few, many or a class of expanded clone.

d_gene,abundance,v_gene,j_gene,CDR3nt,CDR3aa
.,.,TRBV7-6,TRBJ2-2,TGTGCCAGCAGCCCAGACATTAACACCGGGGAGCTGTTTTTT,CASSPDINTGELFF
TRBD1,.,TRBV10-1,TRBJ2-7,TGCGCCAGCAGTGGGGGACAGGCCCACGAGCAGTACTTC,CASSGGQAHEQYF
.,.,TRBV9,TRBJ1-3,TGTGCCAGCAGCTCCTACTCTGGAAACACCATATATTTT,CASSSYSGNTIYF
.,.,TRBV4-1,TRBJ1-1,TGCGCCAGCAGCCCCAGAATGAACACTGAAGCTTTCTTT,CASSPRMNTEAFF
TRBD1,few,TRBV7-8,TRBJ1-5,TGTGCCAGCAGCTTAGTGGACAGGGGGCTGGGGCAGCCCCAGCATTTT,CASSLVDRGLGQPQHF
.,.,TRBV19,TRBJ2-7,TGTGCCAGTTCTAGGCTAGGGGCAGCCTCCTACGAGCAGTACTTC,CASSRLGAASYEQYF
.,.,TRBV6-6,TRBJ1-2,TGTGCCATCCGGGTTTCCACGGATTATGGCTACACCTTC,CAIRVSTDYGYTF
.,.,TRBV30,TRBJ1-1,TGTGCCTGGAGTGCCCTCACTGAAGCTTTCTTT,CAWSALTEAFF
TRBD2,.,TRBV7-3,TRBJ2-3,TGTGCCAGCAGCTTAGGCCTTCGGGGGGGCCTTCTAGATACGCAGTATTTT,CASSLGLRGGLLDTQYF
TRBD1,.,TRBV5-5,TRBJ1-1,TGTGCCAGCAGCCGCCCGTATAATACAGGGGGCAGGACTGAAGCTTTCTTT,CASSRPYNTGGRTEAFF
TRBD1,.,TRBV7-9,TRBJ1-1,TGTGCCAGCAGCTACAGGGGAACTGAAGCTTTCTTT,CASSYRGTEAFF
.,.,TRBV4-3,TRBJ2-1,TGCGCCAGCAGCCAAGATGGCGGTCCGTCCAATGAGCAGTTCTTC,CASSQDGGPSNEQFF
TRBD2,.,TRBV5-1,TRBJ2-1,TGCGCCAGCAGCTTGGCCGCTAGCGGGGTTAACAATGAGCAGTTCTTC,CASSLAASGVNNEQFF
.,.,TRBV18,TRBJ1-6,TGTGCCAGCTCACCACGTGATGGGGAGAATTCACCCCTCCACTTT,CASSPRDGENSPLHF
.,.,TRBV4-3,TRBJ1-6,TGCGCCAGCAGCCAAGATGGGAGTGGGTATAATTCACCCCTCCACTTT,CASSQDGSGYNSPLHF
.,.,TRBV28,TRBJ1-2,TGTGCCAGCAGCCGGGCGGGTGTGGGGGGAAGCGCTAACTATGGCTACACCTTC,CASSRAGVGGSANYGYTF
.,.,TRBV7-2,TRBJ2-5,TGTGCCAGCAGCCGGACCTGGGGGGGCGGCATAGGGGAGACCCAGTACTTC,CASSRTWGGGIGETQYF
.,.,TRBV2,TRBJ2-3,TGTGCCAGCAGTGAAACGGGTGCTTTCCCTTATTTT,CASSETGAFPYF
.,once,TRBV2,TRBJ1-3,TGTGCCAGCAGGACAGGAGGAAACACCATATATTTT,CASRTGGNTIYF
TRBD2,.,TRBV9,TRBJ2-1,TGTGCCAGCAGCGTAGCAGTCGGACTAGTGAATGAGCAGTTCTTC,CASSVAVGLVNEQFF
.,medium-sized,TRBV9,TRBJ1-6,TGTGCCAGCAGCGCTCCCGGGGGTTCCAAGAATTCACCCCTCCACTTT,CASSAPGGSKNSPLHF
.,.,TRBV7-2,TRBJ2-3,TGTGCCAGCAGCCCCAGGAAATCAGATACGCAGTATTTT,CASSPRKSDTQYF
TRBD2,.,TRBV13,TRBJ2-7,TGTGCCAGCAGCACCCAGACTAGCGGGAGCTCCTACGAGCAGTACTTC,CASSTQTSGSSYEQYF
.,.,TRBV7-9,TRBJ2-3,TGTGCCAGCAGCCTGACAGATACGCAGTATTTT,CASSLTDTQYF
.,.,TRBV16,TRBJ2-3,TGTGCCAGCAGCGAGTCGCCCCGAGATACGCAGTATTTT,CASSESPRDTQYF
TRBD2,.,TRBV2,TRBJ2-1,TGTGCCAGCAGTTCTAGCGGGGGGCGTTACAATGAGCAGTTCTTC,CASSSSGGRYNEQFF
.,.,TRBV7-3,TRBJ2-1,TGTGCCAGCAGCTTAAATGGCGGAGTCTCCTACAATGAGCAGTTCTTC,CASSLNGGVSYNEQFF
.,.,TRBV9,TRBJ1-6,TGTGCCAGCGGGGGGGGAGTGGTGAGTTCACCCCTCCACTTT,CASGGGVVSSPLHF
TRBD1,once,TRBV15,TRBJ1-3,TGTGCCACCAGCACTGGACAGGGGACCTCTGGAAACACCATATATTTT,CATSTGQGTSGNTIYF
.,.,TRBV4-1,TRBJ2-1,TGCGCCAGCAGCCACCGGTTAGCGGACAATGAGCAGTTCTTC,CASSHRLADNEQFF
.,.,TRBV12-5,TRBJ2-5,TGTGCTAGTGGACTAACAGGGCGAGAGACCCAGTACTTC,CASGLTGRETQYF
.,few,TRBV2,TRBJ1-6,TGTGCCAGCAGAGCCTATATCGGGTCCTATTATAACTTT,CASRAYIGSYYNF
.,.,TRBV7-8,TRBJ2-5,TGTGCCAGCAGCTCCCAAGCGGTGGAGACCCAGTACTTC,CASSSQAVETQYF
.,.,TRBV30,TRBJ2-3,TGTGCCTGGAGTGTACTATCTAGCACAGATACGCAGTATTTT,CAWSVLSSTDTQYF
.,.,TRBV29-1,TRBJ1-2,TGCAGCGACACACAGGGCCTGGGAGGCTACACCTTC,CSDTQGLGGYTF
.,.,TRBV7-6,TRBJ2-7,TGTGCCAGCAGCCAGACAGGTGTCGAGCAGTACTTC,CASSQTGVEQYF
.,.,TRBV30,TRBJ1-2,TGTGCCTGGGGTCTGTCTGTTCGGAACTATGGCTACACCTTC,CAWGLSVRNYGYTF
TRBD2,.,TRBV7-2,TRBJ2-3,TGTGCCAGCAGCTCTCTAGCGGGGGGGCAAGATACGCAGTATTTT,CASSSLAGGQDTQYF
TRBD1,.,TRBV19,TRBJ1-4,TGTGCCAGTAGTATCTCCTCGACAGGGGCGGCTAATGAAAAACTGTTTTTT,CASSISSTGAANEKLFF
.,.,TRBV2,TRBJ2-7,TGTGCCAGCAGTGGCACATACGGGGAGCAGTACTTC,CASSGTYGEQYF
.,.,TRBV5-1,TRBJ2-2,TGCGCCAGCACCCCTGGGGGGACCGGGGAGCTGTTTTTT,CASTPGGTGELFF
.,.,TRBV5-1,TRBJ1-2,TGCGCCAGCAGCTCCGGAGGAGGGGTTAACTATGGCTACACCTTC,CASSSGGGVNYGYTF
TRBD2,.,TRBV9,TRBJ2-1,TGTGCCAGCAGCGTAGTTGACCGAGCGGGAACCAATGAGCAGTTCTTC,CASSVVDRAGTNEQFF
.,.,TRBV5-5,TRBJ1-2,TGTGCCAGCAGCTTGGGGTCTCTAAACTATGGCTACACCTTC,CASSLGSLNYGYTF
.,.,TRBV15,TRBJ2-3,TGTGCCACCAGCAGAGATGACGAACAGACAGATACGCAGTATTTT,CATSRDDEQTDTQYF
.,.,TRBV11-2,TRBJ1-2,TGTGCCAGCAGCTTAGATACCGATACGGATGGCTACACCTTC,CASSLDTDTDGYTF
TRBD2,.,TRBV4-2,TRBJ2-7,TGTGCCAGCAGCCAATCTCTAGCGGGAGCTGGCGAGCAGTACTTC,CASSQSLAGAGEQYF
.,.,TRBV7-2,TRBJ1-1,TGTGCCAGCAGCTTAGCACAGCCATCTCTGAACACTGAAGCTTTCTTT,CASSLAQPSLNTEAFF
.,.,TRBV2,TRBJ2-2,TGTGCCAGCAGTGGTCAGAACACCGGGGAGCTGTTTTTT,CASSGQNTGELFF
.,.,TRBV5-1,TRBJ1-4,TGCGCCAGCAGCATGTCAACAGGGTTAAATGAAAAACTGTTTTTT,CASSMSTGLNEKLFF
.,.,TRBV21-1,TRBJ2-5,TGTGCCAGCAGCAGACTAGCTGTCCAAGAGACCCAGTACTTC,CASSRLAVQETQYF
TRBD1,.,TRBV6-5,TRBJ1-5,TGTGCCAGCAGTACAGGACAGGGGAGTCAGCCCCAGCATTTT,CASSTGQGSQPQHF
.,.,TRBV13,TRBJ2-5,TGTGCCAGCAGCTTACGGGGGAACCAAGAGACCCAGTACTTC,CASSLRGNQETQYF
.,.,TRBV13,TRBJ1-2,TGTGCCAGCAGCTTAGGGCAGTTCAACAACTATGGCTACACCTTC,CASSLGQFNNYGYTF
.,.,TRBV6-5,TRBJ1-2,TGTGCCATCCGGGTTTCCACGGATTATGGCTACACCTTC,CAIRVSTDYGYTF
.,.,TRBV11-2,TRBJ2-7,TGTGCCAGCAGCTTTAGTAAAGGGACTCTAGCTTACGAGCAGTACTTC,CASSFSKGTLAYEQYF
.,.,TRBV11-2,TRBJ2-3,TGTGCCAGCAGCTTAGGGGGACTTTACACAGATACGCAGTATTTT,CASSLGGLYTDTQYF